The clone carrying this T cell receptor (beta chain) showed up many times. V shed 1 base and J shed 4 bases, with 10 bases lying between them. Germline CDR1 MNHNS, CDR2 SASEGT. This CDR3 has 14 amino acids. This sample is drawn from a study of Graves' ophthalmopathy and Graves' hyperthyroidism. RNA transcripts provided the template for amplifying TCR beta CDR3 regions. HTBI primers primed a first-round RT-PCR, and a second-round multiplex PCR followed. MiXCR was run by TCRdb on the multiplex PCR reads, yielding one entry per CDR3 protein. The data contain 500,000 to 700,000 distinct CDR3 sequences, 22% of them singletons.

Sequences were obtained from peripheral blood. This rearrangement joins TRBV6-1 to TRBJ1-2; no clear D gene. The receptor comes from a woman aged 18 to 35 with stable Graves' hyperthyroidism. Some clones in this sample may be carry-over from other donors' samples. Here the CDR3 reads CASSEGWGGYGYTF. CDR3 coding DNA: TGTGCCAGCAGTGAAGGTTGGGGAGGCTATGGCTACACCTTC.